This T cell receptor (beta chain) derives from a study of shared clonotypes between healthy human individuals. Study outcomes and limitations: Rarefaction showed sorted-subset sequencing was incomplete despite large depth.

The CDR3 is 14 residues long. Germline V gives CDR1 MNHEY, CDR2 SVGAGI. V lost 4 bases and J 5 bases, leaving 14 bases between the germline ends. Measured with immunoSEQ multiplex PCR; TCRdb has only the in-frame clones, and not every one. There are millions of clones in the sample; over 85% occur only once, and 0.13% lies in the top ten. Remarks on this clone: Its antigen is still unknown.

The clonotype originates from a man between 18 and 35 years old in good health. The chain uses TRBV6-5 and TRBJ2-5, with D perhaps matching TRBD1 or TRBD2 (5 bases each). The source material was naive CD4+ T cells sorted from blood. Subset: CD45RA+ positively selected. The CDR3, as DNA: TGTGCCAGCAGTTTTCGGGCCGAGGGGGAGACCCAGTACTTC. Translation gives CASSFRAEGETQYF.